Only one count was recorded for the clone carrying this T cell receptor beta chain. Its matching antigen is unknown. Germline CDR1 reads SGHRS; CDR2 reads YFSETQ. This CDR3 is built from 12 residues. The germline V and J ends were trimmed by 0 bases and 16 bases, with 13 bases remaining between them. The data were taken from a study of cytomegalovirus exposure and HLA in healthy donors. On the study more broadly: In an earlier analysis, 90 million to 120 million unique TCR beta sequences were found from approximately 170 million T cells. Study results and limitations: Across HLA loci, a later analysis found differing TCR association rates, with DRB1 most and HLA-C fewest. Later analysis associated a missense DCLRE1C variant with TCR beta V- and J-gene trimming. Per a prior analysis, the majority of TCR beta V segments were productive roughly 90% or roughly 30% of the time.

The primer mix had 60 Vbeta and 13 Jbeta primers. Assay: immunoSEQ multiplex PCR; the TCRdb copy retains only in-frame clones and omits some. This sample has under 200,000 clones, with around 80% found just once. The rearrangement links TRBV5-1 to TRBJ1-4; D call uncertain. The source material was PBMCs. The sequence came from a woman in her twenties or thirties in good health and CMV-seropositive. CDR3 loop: CASSLAGESPFF. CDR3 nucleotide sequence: TGCGCCAGCAGCTTGGCCGGAGAGTCTCCGTTTTTT.